Presented here are 29 T cell receptor beta chains from one specimen sequenced in a study of shared clonotypes between healthy human individuals. Sequencing used immunoSEQ multiplex PCR; TCRdb keeps in-frame clones, though not all of them. The sample contains about 1,800,000 clones, about 95% of which appear only once. CD8 cells classed as naive were CD45RO-negative and positively selected for CCR7, excluding terminally differentiated effector memory CD45RA+ cells. Material for sequencing was naive CD8+ T cells sorted from blood. These TCRs come from a man younger than 35 in good health.

The chain couples TRBV7-9 to TRBJ1-2; no firm D call. The CDR3 spans 14 residues. V lost 5 bases, J lost 6 bases, and 16 bases lay in between. Germline V gives CDR1 SEHNR, CDR2 FQNEAQ (reference sequence). The CDR3 nucleotides read TGTGCCAGCAGCGCCGGACCGAGCGTGGATGGCTACACCTTC. Translated: CASSAGPSVDGYTF.

This clone was seen just once. The gene calls are TRBV5-6 and TRBJ2-5; tentative D call: TRBD2 (5 bases). This CDR3 region has 16 residues. V lost 3 bases, J lost 5 bases, and 20 bases lay in between. Germline V CDR1 and CDR2: SGHDT, YYEEEE. The CDR3 reads CASSYPPPASGETQYF. In DNA, the CDR3 is TGTGCCAGCAGCTACCCCCCACCCGCATCGGGGGAGACCCAGTACTTC.

V and J are TRBV5-1 and TRBJ2-3; D possibly corresponds to TRBD2 (5 bases). The CDR3 consists of 16 residues. Per germline, CDR1 SGHRS and CDR2 YFSETQ. The germline V and J ends were trimmed by 4 bases and 6 bases, with 21 bases remaining between them. CDR3 sequence: CASSPDPFGEGDTQYF. Here the CDR3 DNA reads TGCGCCAGCAGCCCCGATCCTTTCGGAGAGGGCGATACGCAGTATTTT.

The chain combines TRBV18 with TRBJ2-7, with 7 nucleotides matching TRBD1. J gave up 3 bases and V 3 bases, and 14 bases lay outside the gene matches. Germline V gives CDR1 KGHSH, CDR2 LQKENI. There are 17 residues in the CDR3. The CDR3: CASSPSPGDDRVYEQYF. CDR3 nucleotides: TGTGCCAGCTCACCTTCACCCGGCGATGACAGGGTCTACGAGCAGTACTTC.

The V gene is TRBV13, the J gene TRBJ2-1; 9 nucleotides line up with TRBD1. Germline CDR1 and CDR2: PRHDT and FYEKMQ (reference sequence). After removal of 5 bases from V and 4 bases from J, the junction contained 6 bases not matched to a gene. This CDR3 contains 15 residues. The chain's CDR3 is CASSPIGQGYNEQFF. The CDR3 bases are TGTGCCAGCAGCCCGATCGGACAGGGGTACAATGAGCAGTTCTTC.

This chain joins TRBV28 and TRBJ2-6, with D uncertain. Germline lookup yields CDR1 MDHEN and CDR2 SYDVKM. With 6 bases removed from V and 0 bases from J, the gap between germline ends came to 12 bases. The CDR3 has 16 amino acids. CDR3 sequence reads: CASSSILSSGANVLTF. The CDR3 bases are TGTGCCAGCAGCTCTATCCTAAGCTCTGGGGCCAACGTCCTGACTTTC.

This clone was detected only once. Other DNA sequences within the sample encode an identical CDR3. The chain couples TRBV10-3 to TRBJ1-1; D may be TRBD1 (5 bases). CDR1 and CDR2 from the germline V gene are ENHRY and SYGVKD. The CDR3 has 14 residues. Trimming stripped 2 bases from V and 1 base from J, with 8 bases between. This chain's CDR3 is CAISEPGQNTEAFF. The CDR3 coding sequence is TGTGCCATCAGTGAGCCAGGACAGAACACTGAAGCTTTCTTT.

The chain employs TRBV10-3 and TRBJ2-1; tentative D call: TRBD2 (5 bases). The CDR3 loop spans 13 amino acids. Trimming removed 2 bases from V and 8 bases from J, with 10 bases in between. Germline V gene lookup returns CDR1 ENHRY and CDR2 SYGVKD. CDR3 nucleotides: TGTGCCATCAGTGAGGACCCGAGGGATGAGCAGTTCTTC. Translated: CAISEDPRDEQFF.

This chain uses TRBV5-1 with TRBJ1-1; D remains ambiguous. Germline V gives CDR1 SGHRS, CDR2 YFSETQ. This CDR3 is 16 amino acids long. The V end was cut by 4 bases, the J end by 3 bases, with 19 bases between. The CDR3, as DNA: TGCGCCAGCAGCCCCAACGGAGGCAGGATCGACACTGAAGCTTTCTTT. Its protein product is CASSPNGGRIDTEAFF. The full variable domain, with the rest looked up from reference TRBV5-1 and TRBJ1-1, is KAGVTQTPRYLIKTRGQQVTLSCSPISGHRSVSWYQQTPGQGLQFLFEYFSETQRNKGNFPGRFSGRQFSNSRSEMNVSTLELGDSALYLCASSPNGGRIDTEAFFGQGTRLTVV.

The genes are TRBV20-1 and TRBJ2-3; D ambiguous. Germline loops: CDR1 DFQATT, CDR2 SNEGSKA (reference sequence). The CDR3 sequence is 11 residues long. Trimming left V 0 bases short and J 6 bases short, with 4 bases between. CDR3 protein: CSARDYDTQYF. CDR3 in DNA: TGCAGTGCTAGAGATTACGATACGCAGTATTTT.

This clone was counted between two and nine times. Other DNA variants within this sample encode the same CDR3. The J gene is TRBJ1-1, the V gene TRBV27, with TRBD1 matching over 7 bases. Looked up from germline, CDR1 is MNHEY and CDR2 is SMNVEV (reference sequence). Trimming took 4 bases from V and 1 from J; bases not matched to a gene: 0. There are 13 residues in the CDR3. The CDR3 region has the DNA TGTGCCAGCAGTTCAGGGGGGAACACTGAAGCTTTCTTT. Protein product: CASSSGGNTEAFF.

CDR3 in amino acids: CASNLAGGPVGELFF. The CDR3 nucleotides are TGTGCCAGCAACCTAGCGGGAGGGCCTGTCGGGGAGCTGTTTTTT. This rearrangement joins TRBV2 to TRBJ2-2; 12 nucleotides line up with TRBD2. Unmatched junction bases numbered 7, after V lost 7 bases and J lost 7 bases. CDR1 and CDR2 from the germline V gene are SNHLY and FYNNEI. This CDR3 is 15 amino acids long.

The V and J genes are TRBV2 and TRBJ2-1; 13 bases match TRBD2. J was trimmed by 2 bases and V by 6 bases; bases with no gene match: 4. The germline CDR1 and CDR2 sequences are SNHLY and FYNNEI. The CDR3 totals 16 residues. The CDR3 here is CASSGTSGKTYNEQFF. DNA of the CDR3: TGTGCCAGCAGCGGGACTAGCGGGAAGACCTACAATGAGCAGTTCTTC.

The chain employs TRBV5-4 and TRBJ2-1, with D unresolved. Trimming cost V 1 base and J 3 bases, with 5 bases left between them. This CDR3 has 13 residues. Germline CDR1 SGHNT, CDR2 YYREEE (reference sequence). CDR3 loop: CASSLYYYNEQFF. As DNA, the CDR3 is TGTGCCAGCAGCTTGTACTACTACAATGAGCAGTTCTTC.

This clone appeared once. This chain links TRBV6-6 with TRBJ1-1, with no clear D. Germline-derived CDR1 and CDR2 are MNHNY and SVGAGI (reference sequence). The CDR3 length is 11 residues. Trimming stripped 4 bases from V and 7 bases from J, with 7 bases between. CDR3 residues: CASSSSVEAFF. For the CDR3, the DNA is TGTGCCAGCAGTTCGTCGGTTGAAGCTTTCTTT.

The chain uses TRBV25-1 and TRBJ1-4; the D gene is possibly TRBD1 (6 bases). V was clipped by 7 bases and J by 5 bases, with 14 bases between them. The CDR3 length is 14 residues. Looked up from germline, CDR1 is MGHDK and CDR2 is SYGVNS. In nucleotides, the CDR3 is TGTGCCAGCAAAGGACGGACAGCAAATGAAAAACTGTTTTTT. Residues: CASKGRTANEKLFF.

The chain couples TRBV6-6 to TRBJ2-7; weak D call: TRBD1 (5 bases). Trimming removed 3 bases from V and 6 bases from J, with 9 bases in between. This CDR3 comprises 12 residues. In germline, CDR1 is MNHNY, CDR2 SVGAGI (reference sequence). CDR3 sequence reads: CASSYTRVEQYF. In DNA form, the CDR3 reads TGTGCCAGCAGTTATACCAGGGTCGAGCAGTACTTC.

This chain joins TRBV27 and TRBJ2-7; 7 positions match TRBD2. The CDR3 loop spans 14 amino acids. CDR1 and CDR2 from the germline V gene are MNHEY and SMNVEV (reference sequence). The V segment lost 5 bases and the J segment 2 bases; nucleotides outside the gene matches: 6. The CDR3 protein is CASSAGVGTYEQYF. CDR3 nucleotides: TGTGCCAGCAGTGCGGGAGTGGGGACCTACGAGCAGTACTTC.

The genes are TRBV4-1 and TRBJ2-1; D is possibly TRBD2 (6 bases). Germline CDR1 and CDR2: MGHRA and YSYEKL. CDR3 size: 18 residues. V shed 1 base and J shed 0 bases, with 16 bases lying between them. For the CDR3, the DNA is TGCGCCAGCAGCCAAGGGAGTTTTGGGGGGAGCTCCTACAATGAGCAGTTCTTC. Protein product: CASSQGSFGGSSYNEQFF.

The chain combines TRBV4-3 with TRBJ1-2; weak D call: TRBD1 (6 bases). V was clipped by 4 bases and J by 4 bases, with 19 bases between them. This CDR3 region has 16 residues. Germline V gives CDR1 LGHNA, CDR2 YSLEER. For the CDR3, the DNA is TGCGCCAGCAGCCCGAACAGGGCTCCTAGCTTCTATGGCTACACCTTC. Translated, it gives CASSPNRAPSFYGYTF.

This chain connects TRBV9 to TRBJ2-1; D not resolved. The CDR3 sequence is 14 residues long. Germline V lookup: CDR1 SGDLS, CDR2 YYNGEE. Trimming removed 3 bases at V and 4 bases at J, with 11 bases between. The CDR3 reads CASSESSLYNEQFF. In DNA, the CDR3 is TGTGCCAGCAGCGAGTCGTCTTTGTACAATGAGCAGTTCTTC.

The chain joins TRBV9 to TRBJ2-7, with 8 bases that match TRBD2. CDR1 and CDR2 (germline): SGDLS, YYNGEE. Germline trimming cut 1 base from V and 4 bases from J; bases unmatched to any gene: 7. The length of the CDR3 is 15 residues. The CDR3 sequence: CASSVSGGMRYEQYF. CDR3 nucleotide sequence: TGTGCCAGCAGCGTATCGGGGGGGATGAGGTACGAGCAGTACTTC.

V and J are TRBV25-1 and TRBJ2-1; D not certain. The CDR3 contains 12 residues. The germline CDR1 and CDR2 sequences are MGHDK and SYGVNS. The V and J ends lost 8 bases and 4 bases respectively, with 9 bases between them. CDR3 region: CASDDGYNEQFF. The CDR3 region has the DNA TGTGCCAGCGACGACGGATACAATGAGCAGTTCTTC.

The chain links TRBV5-5 to TRBJ2-7, with a weak D call TRBD1 (6 bases). V lost 2 bases, J lost 2 bases, and 11 bases lay in between. The CDR3 contains 14 residues. Looked up from germline, CDR1 is SGHKS and CDR2 is YYEKEE (reference sequence). CDR3 bases: TGTGCCAGCAGCTTTTATGAGGGGGCCTACGAGCAGTACTTC. Amino acid sequence: CASSFYEGAYEQYF.

The gene calls are TRBV2 and TRBJ2-7, with 10 bases that match TRBD1. The CDR3 covers 13 residues. Trimming removed 11 bases from V and 7 bases from J; junction bases left unmatched: 11. Germline V lookup: CDR1 SNHLY, CDR2 FYNNEI. The CDR3 DNA sequence: TGTGCCGGATCGGAGACAGGGGGCTGGGAGCAGTACTTC. It specifies CAGSETGGWEQYF. Together with reference TRBV2 and TRBJ2-7, the CDR3 gives the full variable domain: EPEVTQTPSHQVTQMGQEVILRCVPISNHLYFYWYRQILGQKVEFLVSFYNNEISEKSEIFDDQFSVERPDGSNFTLKIRSTKLEDSAMYFCAGSETGGWEQYFGPGTRLTVT.

The rearrangement joins TRBV27 to TRBJ1-2; 7 bases are shared with TRBD1. CDR3 length: 13 residues. Germline values: CDR1 MNHEY, CDR2 SMNVEV (reference sequence). Losses at the gene ends were 8 bases for V and 1 base for J; bases not matched to a gene: 4. CDR3 loop: CASGQDFNYGYTF. The CDR3 DNA reads TGTGCCAGCGGACAGGACTTTAACTATGGCTACACCTTC.

The chain links TRBV6-5 to TRBJ1-4; D uncertain. CDR3 size: 14 residues. Germline V gene sequence: CDR1 MNHEY, CDR2 SVGAGI. Between the trimmed V and J ends, which lost 5 bases and 3 bases, there was a span of 10 bases. Here the CDR3 reads CASSTSVANEKLFF. The DNA of the CDR3 is TGTGCCAGCAGTACCTCGGTGGCTAATGAAAAACTGTTTTTT.

The chain is built from TRBV4-1 and TRBJ1-1; D gene unclear. Trimming took 3 bases from V and 1 from J, leaving 6 bases between them. Germline V gene lookup returns CDR1 MGHRA and CDR2 YSYEKL. The CDR3 extends over 13 amino acids. The DNA of the CDR3 is TGCGCCAGCAGCCAGACGCAGAACACTGAAGCTTTCTTT. This encodes CASSQTQNTEAFF.

The chain links TRBV14 to TRBJ2-1, with 9 nucleotides matching TRBD2. The V and J ends lost 4 bases and 1 base, in that order; junction bases with no gene match: 5. The germline V gene has CDR1 SGHDN and CDR2 FVKESK. The CDR3 loop spans 16 amino acids. Written as DNA, the CDR3 is TGTGCCAGCAGCCTCCTTAGCGGGAGTTCCTACAATGAGCAGTTCTTC. Its translation: CASSLLSGSSYNEQFF.